These 18 T cell receptor beta chains came from one sample sequenced in a study of response to subunit inactivated influenza vaccine. TCRdb fed the RT-PCR reads into MiXCR, producing one record per CDR3 protein. The sample records hundreds of thousands of distinct CDR3 sequences, 10% to 15% being singletons. Sequenced material: PBMCs from blood, taken 35 to 45 days after vaccination. The receptors come from a man aged 50 or older who received an inactivated influenza vaccine.

This clonotype was observed a handful of times. V is TRBV12-3 or TRBV12-4 and J is TRBJ2-1; perhaps D is TRBD1 or TRBD2 (5 bases each). V lost 2 bases to trimming and J lost 10 bases, with 6 bases between them. The CDR3 has 11 residues. CDR3 in DNA: TGTGCCAGCAGTTTATGGGGGGAGCAGTTCTTC. Translated: CASSLWGEQFF.

The chain combines TRBV4-3 with TRBJ2-3, with 7 bases matching TRBD2. The length of the CDR3 is 15 residues. CDR1 is LGHNA, CDR2 YSLEER, per germline. The ends lost 4 bases at V and 6 bases at J; junction bases unmatched: 10. The CDR3 here is CASSRLLAAEDTQYF. The CDR3 DNA sequence: TGCGCCAGCAGCCGCCTGCTAGCGGCAGAGGATACGCAGTATTTT.

The chain couples TRBV7-2 to TRBJ1-4; perhaps TRBD1 as D (6 bases). This CDR3 comprises 16 residues. Per germline, CDR1 SGHTA and CDR2 FQGNSA. V shed 4 bases and J shed 3 bases, with 15 bases lying between them. CDR3 in amino acids: CASSSRMGASNEKLFF. CDR3 nucleotide sequence: TGTGCCAGCAGCTCCCGGATGGGGGCTTCTAATGAAAAACTGTTTTTT.

This clonotype has ten or more counts. The chain has TRBV9 and TRBJ2-5; no firm D call. The CDR3 runs 12 residues. Germline CDR1 and CDR2: SGDLS and YYNGEE. V was clipped by 4 bases and J by 5 bases, with 9 bases between them. The CDR3 sequence: CASSPSHETQYF. The CDR3 coding sequence is TGTGCCAGCAGCCCCAGTCATGAGACCCAGTACTTC.

The chain links TRBV7-2 to TRBJ1-2; D call uncertain. Germline V gene lookup returns CDR1 SGHTA and CDR2 FQGNSA. This CDR3 spans 14 amino acids. V gave up 2 bases and J gave up 1 base, with 8 bases separating them. CDR3 bases: TGTGCCAGCAGCTTACGTCTCATTAACTATGGCTACACCTTC. This encodes CASSLRLINYGYTF.

The chain combines TRBV11-2 with TRBJ2-1, with a possible D match to TRBD1 (6 bases). Germline values: CDR1 SGHAT, CDR2 FQNNGV. There are 15 residues in the CDR3. V was cut by 2 bases and J by 7 bases, with 15 bases left in between. The CDR3 DNA reads TGTGCCAGCAGCTTAACTACAGGGTTGGTTAATGAGCAGTTCTTC. Its translation is CASSLTTGLVNEQFF.

This clonotype was recorded at least ten times. The chain links TRBV12-3 or TRBV12-4 to TRBJ2-1; D is undetermined. The length of the CDR3 is 14 residues. V was clipped by 7 bases and J by 2 bases, with 12 bases between them. CDR3 sequence reads: CASTRHQTYNEQFF. DNA of the CDR3: TGTGCCAGCACCCGACATCAAACCTACAATGAGCAGTTCTTC.

This chain uses TRBV10-3 with TRBJ2-7, with D possibly being TRBD1 (5 bases). The V end was cut by 10 bases, the J end by 5 bases, with 12 bases between. Germline lookup yields CDR1 ENHRY and CDR2 SYGVKD. This CDR3 contains 11 residues. CDR3 in amino acids: CASNSGNEQYF. As DNA, the CDR3 is TGTGCCAGCAATTCAGGGAACGAGCAGTACTTC.

This sequence joins TRBV20-1 and TRBJ1-5; D call uncertain. The germline V and J ends were trimmed by 8 bases and 0 bases, with 8 bases remaining between them. CDR3 size: 12 residues. Germline lookup yields CDR1 DFQATT and CDR2 SNEGSKA (reference sequence). The CDR3 loop is CSCRNSNQPQHF. As DNA, the CDR3 is TGCAGTTGCCGTAATAGCAATCAGCCCCAGCATTTT.

This rearrangement joins TRBV24-1 to TRBJ2-5; 11 nucleotides line up with TRBD1. V gave up 3 bases and J gave up 3 bases; unmatched junction bases: 5. CDR1 and CDR2 from the germline V gene are KGHDR and SFDVKD. The CDR3 contains 16 residues. CDR3 in DNA: TGTGCCACCAGTGATCTCGGACAGGGGGCGGAAGAGACCCAGTACTTC. Its protein product is CATSDLGQGAEETQYF.

This clonotype was seen a few times. V gene TRBV29-1 combines with J gene TRBJ1-3; 7 nucleotides match TRBD1. The germline V gene has CDR1 SQVTM and CDR2 ANQGSEA. The CDR3 loop spans 14 amino acids. With 6 bases clipped from V and 0 bases from J, the junction kept 5 bases outside the gene matches. CDR3 in DNA: TGCAGCGTGACCAGGGACAGCTCTGGAAACACCATATATTTT. It yields the protein CSVTRDSSGNTIYF. Full variable domain (missing parts from reference TRBV29-1 and TRBJ1-3): SAVISQKPSRDICQRGTSLTIQCQVDSQVTMMFWYRQQPGQSLTLIATANQGSEATYESGFVIDKFPISRPNLTFSTLTVSNMSPEDSSIYLCSVTRDSSGNTIYFGEGSWLTVV.

V is TRBV20-1 and J is TRBJ2-1; D call uncertain. Per the germline V gene, CDR1 is DFQATT and CDR2 is SNEGSKA (reference sequence). V lost 0 bases to trimming and J lost 6 bases, with 12 bases between them. This CDR3 region has 14 residues. CDR3 in DNA: TGCAGTGCTAGAGATGACGGGCGTGCCAATGAGCAGTTCTTC. This encodes CSARDDGRANEQFF.

The V gene is TRBV10-3, the J gene TRBJ2-3; TRBD1 is a possible D gene (5 bases). With 4 bases removed from V and 1 base from J, the gap between germline ends came to 21 bases. The CDR3 is 18 amino acids. Germline V gene sequence: CDR1 ENHRY, CDR2 SYGVKD. CDR3 sequence: CAISGNTGRPVGTDTQYF. The CDR3, as DNA: TGTGCCATCAGTGGGAACACAGGAAGGCCCGTCGGCACAGATACGCAGTATTTT.

This clonotype was counted only a few times. The genes are TRBV10-3 and TRBJ2-7; D is unresolved. Germline CDR1 is ENHRY and CDR2 is SYGVKD. Trimming cost V 10 bases and J 0 bases, with 13 bases left between them. The CDR3 has 13 residues. CDR3 region: CATGEALSYEQYF. CDR3 nucleotide sequence: TGTGCCACCGGAGAAGCCCTCTCCTACGAGCAGTACTTC.

In its sample, this clonotype was seen a few times. The chain joins TRBV20-1 to TRBJ2-5, with D perhaps matching TRBD1 (7 bases). Germline V gene sequence: CDR1 DFQATT, CDR2 SNEGSKA (reference sequence). The CDR3 sequence is 13 residues long. Trimming took 3 bases from V and 2 from J, leaving 10 bases between them. Here the CDR3 reads CSARRDRQETQYF. The CDR3 DNA sequence: TGCAGTGCTAGGCGGGACAGACAAGAGACCCAGTACTTC.

Here the CDR3 reads CASSLTAVRETQYF. In nucleotides, the CDR3 is TGTGCCAGCAGCTTAACAGCGGTCAGGGAGACCCAGTACTTC. The genes are TRBV7-2 and TRBJ2-5; D is possibly TRBD2 (5 bases). The CDR3 length is 14 residues. Per germline, CDR1 SGHTA and CDR2 FQGNSA. V was pared by 2 bases and J by 5 bases, with 12 bases between.

There are many counts of this clonotype. J is TRBJ2-2 and V is TRBV7-2, with 9 nucleotides matching TRBD1. CDR1 is SGHTA and CDR2 is FQGNSA in the germline V gene. J gave up 5 bases and V 6 bases, and 13 bases lay outside the gene matches. The CDR3 has 17 residues. CDR3 amino acids: CASRVNPGQGRTGELFF. In DNA form, the CDR3 reads TGTGCCAGCAGAGTAAACCCGGGACAGGGTCGAACCGGGGAGCTGTTTTTT.

The CDR3 sequence: CASSYSGLAGGIYNEQFF. The DNA of the CDR3 is TGTGCCAGCAGTTACTCAGGGCTAGCGGGGGGGATCTACAATGAGCAGTTCTTC. The chain carries TRBV6-5 and TRBJ2-1, with 12 bases matching TRBD2. CDR1 is MNHEY, CDR2 SVGAGI, per germline. The CDR3 contains 18 residues. V shed 0 bases and J 3 bases; nucleotides not matched to a gene: 6.